Listed here are 15 T cell receptor beta chains from one sample, sequenced in a study of control samples from healthy donors and cancer patients (TCRdb year 2020). Receptor libraries were prepared by the immunoSEQ multiplex PCR assay. TCRdb mirrors the immuneACCESS table, restricted to in-frame sequences. Some clones are absent from its copies; in checked studies, under half trace to an unresolved V gene, and the reason for the others is unknown. The sample table lists fewer than 200,000 clones, about 90% of them with a count of one. The ten largest make up around 1.5% of the sample. Sequencing was performed on blood. These receptors were obtained from a woman aged 45-60 years in good health.

CDR3 DNA: TGTGCCAGCTCACCTCGACAGGGGGCAACTGAAGCTTTCTTT. It translates to CASSPRQGATEAFF. This chain links TRBV18 with TRBJ1-1; 10 bases map to TRBD1. This CDR3 contains 14 residues. Germline CDR1 is KGHSH and CDR2 is LQKENI. Trimming cost V 3 bases and J 5 bases; bases outside gene matches: 3. Full variable domain (missing parts from reference TRBV18 and TRBJ1-1): NAGVMQNPRHLVRRRGQEARLRCSPMKGHSHVYWYRQLPEEGLKFMVYLQKENIIDESGMPKERFSAEFPKEGPSILRIQQVVRGDSAAYFCASSPRQGATEAFFGQGTRLTVV.

V usage is TRBV6-5 and J usage is TRBJ1-5; perhaps TRBD1 as D (5 bases). The V end was cut by 2 bases, the J end by 3 bases, with 8 bases between. Per the germline V gene, CDR1 is MNHEY and CDR2 is SVGAGI. The CDR3 has 14 residues. The CDR3 reads CASSYSRANQPQHF. Here the CDR3 DNA reads TGTGCCAGCAGTTACAGCAGGGCCAATCAGCCCCAGCATTTT.

This clone was seen just once. The chain has TRBV7-8 and TRBJ2-7; unclear D gene. Germline loops: CDR1 SGHVS, CDR2 FQNEAQ. V was clipped by 1 base and J by 1 base, with 2 bases between them. The CDR3 extends over 12 amino acids. The CDR3 DNA reads TGTGCCAGCAGCTTAGGTTCCTACGAGCAGTACTTC. It translates to CASSLGSYEQYF.

The chain employs TRBV28 and TRBJ2-6; no clear D gene. Germline loops: CDR1 MDHEN, CDR2 SYDVKM. V was cut by 10 bases and J by 2 bases, with 3 bases left in between. CDR3 length equals 11 residues. The CDR3 protein is CATAGANVLTF. CDR3 in DNA: TGTGCCACCGCTGGGGCCAACGTCCTGACTTTC.

This chain joins TRBV7-3 and TRBJ2-5; 8 bases line up with TRBD2. The CDR3 consists of 16 residues. The germline gives CDR1 SGHTA, CDR2 FQGTGA. V shed 5 bases, J shed 4 bases, and the junction held 12 bases outside the gene matches. CDR3 DNA sequence: TGTGCCAGCAGCAGAGTTGGGAGCGGGGGAATAGAGACCCAGTACTTC. It yields the protein CASSRVGSGGIETQYF.

V is TRBV4-1 and J is TRBJ1-4; 7 bases align to TRBD1. This CDR3 has 15 residues. V dropped 4 bases and J dropped 4; count of bases not matched to a gene: 6. Germline V gene lookup returns CDR1 MGHRA and CDR2 YSYEKL. CDR3 amino acids: CASSPSTGRNEKLFF. The DNA of the CDR3 is TGCGCCAGCAGCCCGTCGACAGGGCGTAATGAAAAACTGTTTTTT.

In its sample, this clone was seen once. V usage is TRBV4-1 and J usage is TRBJ1-2; D is possibly TRBD1 (5 bases). Germline values: CDR1 MGHRA, CDR2 YSYEKL. The CDR3 contains 14 residues. Trimming stripped 0 bases from V and 7 bases from J, with 12 bases between. The CDR3 sequence is CASSQDFAGPGYTF. In nucleotides, the CDR3 is TGCGCCAGCAGCCAAGATTTTGCGGGGCCTGGCTACACCTTC.

This rearrangement joins TRBV5-1 to TRBJ1-5; no firm D call. The CDR3 spans 13 residues. The V end lost 4 bases, the J end lost 0 bases, and 5 bases lay between the germline ends. Germline V gene lookup returns CDR1 SGHRS and CDR2 YFSETQ. CDR3 sequence: CASSADSNQPQHF. The CDR3 DNA reads as TGCGCCAGCAGCGCGGATAGCAATCAGCCCCAGCATTTT. Variable domain in full (rest from reference TRBV5-1 and TRBJ1-5): KAGVTQTPRYLIKTRGQQVTLSCSPISGHRSVSWYQQTPGQGLQFLFEYFSETQRNKGNFPGRFSGRQFSNSRSEMNVSTLELGDSALYLCASSADSNQPQHFGDGTRLSIL.

The chain employs TRBV27 and TRBJ2-1; TRBD2 is a possible D gene (5 bases). Trimming shortened V by 6 bases and J by 4 bases, and 10 bases separated the two germline ends. Germline V lookup: CDR1 MNHEY, CDR2 SMNVEV (reference sequence). This CDR3 spans 13 amino acids. The CDR3 coding sequence is TGTGCCAGCAGCCTAGCCAGTTACAATGAGCAGTTCTTC. It specifies CASSLASYNEQFF.

Notes on this clone: A read error may account for a junction end that differs from germline. V usage is TRBV27 and J usage is TRBJ1-2, with D perhaps matching TRBD1 (6 bases). The CDR3 totals 14 residues. CDR1 MNHEY and CDR2 SMNVEV come from the germline V gene (reference sequence). The CDR3 reads CASSLRQDSIMELF. The CDR3 DNA reads TGTGCCAGCAGTCTCCGACAGGACAGCATCATGGAATTATTC.

J is TRBJ1-2 and V is TRBV15; weak D call: TRBD1 (5 bases). The CDR3 runs 14 residues. The V and J ends lost 5 bases and 4 bases respectively, with 14 bases between them. Germline CDR1 reads LNHNV; CDR2 reads YYDKDF (reference sequence). CDR3 region: CATSGATPTYGYTF. The CDR3 coding sequence is TGTGCCACCAGCGGGGCCACCCCCACCTATGGCTACACCTTC.

CDR3 region: CASSTMQQGVDTEAFF. The CDR3, as DNA: TGTGCCAGTAGTACAATGCAACAGGGTGTGGACACTGAAGCTTTCTTT. V is TRBV19 and J is TRBJ1-1; D may be TRBD1 (6 bases). CDR1 LNHDA and CDR2 SQIVND come from the germline V gene (reference sequence). V lost 4 bases and J 3 bases, leaving 18 bases between the germline ends. CDR3 length: 16 amino acids.

This chain links TRBV5-5 with TRBJ1-5; weak D call: TRBD1 (6 bases). The V gene's germline CDR1 is SGHKS and CDR2 YYEKEE (reference sequence). The V and J ends lost 2 bases and 6 bases respectively, with 21 bases between them. The length of the CDR3 is 17 residues. The CDR3 loop is CASSFQLGGAAAQPQHF. DNA of the CDR3: TGTGCCAGCAGCTTTCAATTGGGGGGCGCGGCCGCTCAGCCCCAGCATTTT.

The J gene is TRBJ1-1, the V gene TRBV7-9; D may be TRBD1 (6 bases). Germline assignment: CDR1 SEHNR and CDR2 FQNEAQ (reference sequence). V was cut by 2 bases and J by 4 bases, with 14 bases left in between. The CDR3 contains 15 residues. This chain's CDR3 is CASSLTPLGGTEAFF. As DNA, the CDR3 is TGTGCCAGCAGCTTAACGCCCTTAGGGGGCACTGAAGCTTTCTTT.

This clone was recorded only once. This rearrangement joins TRBV6-5 to TRBJ2-5; 14 bases are a match to TRBD2. Trimming took 4 bases from V and 9 from J; bases not matched to a gene: 10. The CDR3 runs to 16 residues. CDR1 and CDR2 from the germline V gene are MNHEY and SVGAGI. CDR3 sequence: CASSLGLAGAARAQYF. The CDR3 DNA reads TGTGCCAGCAGTTTGGGACTAGCGGGGGCCGCGAGGGCCCAGTACTTC.